This T cell receptor (beta chain) appears in the sequencing data of a study of regulatory T cells in long-lasting Graves disease. Time point described: newly diagnosed GD, antithyroid drugs for less than 3 months. The TCR library was made from RNA extracted from PBMCs. Study results and limitations: Newly diagnosed Graves' patients exceeded persistent ones in TCR diversity.

Many counts were recorded for this clonotype. Its specificity is not known. To make TCR beta libraries, researchers used iRepertoire HTBI primers and Arm-PCR of CDR3 regions. TCRdb used MiXCR to reprocess the multiplex PCR reads, holding one entry per CDR3 protein. The table records 500,000 or so distinct CDR3 sequences, around 15% of them present only once. V was cut by 7 bases and J by 8 bases, with 18 bases left in between. The CDR3 consists of 14 residues. Germline CDR1 is WSHSY and CDR2 is SAAADI. These same data were also listed under a study on T cells in Graves' hyperthyroidism and ophthalmopathy. That study adds: The primer set for the first-round RT-PCR of the TCR CDR3 was HTBI. Blood also carried most thyroid clonotypes expanded above 0.001.

The clonotype was recovered from a man aged 35-49 years with Graves disease. The rearrangement links TRBV10-2 to TRBJ2-1; no firm D call. The sequencing used peripheral blood mononuclear cells (PBMCs), collected at new diagnosis, from a patient treated with antithyroid drugs. The CDR3 DNA sequence: TGCGCCAGCACTCAGTATGGGGATGTAGATGAGCAGTTCTTC. Protein: CASTQYGDVDEQFF.